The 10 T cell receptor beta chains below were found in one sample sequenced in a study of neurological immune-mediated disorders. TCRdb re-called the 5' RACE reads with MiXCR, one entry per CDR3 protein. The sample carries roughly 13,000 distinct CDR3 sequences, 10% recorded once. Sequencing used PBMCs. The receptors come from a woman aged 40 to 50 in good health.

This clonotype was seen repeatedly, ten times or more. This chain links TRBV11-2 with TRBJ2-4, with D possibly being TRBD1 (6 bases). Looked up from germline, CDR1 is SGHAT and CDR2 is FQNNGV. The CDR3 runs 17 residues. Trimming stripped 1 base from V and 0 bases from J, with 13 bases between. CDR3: CASSLVGGHLAKNIQYF. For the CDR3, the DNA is TGTGCCAGCAGCTTAGTTGGGGGACATCTAGCCAAAAACATTCAGTACTTC.

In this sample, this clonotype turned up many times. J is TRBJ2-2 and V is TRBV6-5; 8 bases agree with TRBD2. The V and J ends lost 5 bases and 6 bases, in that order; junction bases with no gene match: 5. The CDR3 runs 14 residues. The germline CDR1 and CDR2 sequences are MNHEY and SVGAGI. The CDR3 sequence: CASSPGTSPGELFF. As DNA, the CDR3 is TGTGCCAGCAGTCCTGGGACTAGTCCCGGGGAGCTGTTTTTT.

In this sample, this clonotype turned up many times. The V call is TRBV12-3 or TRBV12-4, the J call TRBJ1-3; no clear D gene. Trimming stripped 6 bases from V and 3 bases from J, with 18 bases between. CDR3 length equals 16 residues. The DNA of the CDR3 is TGTGCCAGCAGCCCCGTAAGTTGGAAAAATGGAAACACCATATATTTT. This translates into CASSPVSWKNGNTIYF.

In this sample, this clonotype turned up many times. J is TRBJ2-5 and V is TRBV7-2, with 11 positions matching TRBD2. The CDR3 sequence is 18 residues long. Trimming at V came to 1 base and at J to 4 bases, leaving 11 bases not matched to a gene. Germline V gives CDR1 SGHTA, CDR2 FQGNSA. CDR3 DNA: TGTGCCAGCAGCTTAGTTGGGCTTACTAGCGGGAGTCCAGAGACCCAGTACTTC. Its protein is CASSLVGLTSGSPETQYF.

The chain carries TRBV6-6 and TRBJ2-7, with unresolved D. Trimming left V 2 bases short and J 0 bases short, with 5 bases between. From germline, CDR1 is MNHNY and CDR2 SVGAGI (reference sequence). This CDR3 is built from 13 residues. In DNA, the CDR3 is TGTGCCAGCAGTTACGCGGCCTCCTACGAGCAGTACTTC. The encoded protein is CASSYAASYEQYF.

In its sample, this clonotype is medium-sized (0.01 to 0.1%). Here the CDR3 reads CASSFGAATLYQETQYF. The CDR3 coding sequence is TGCGCCAGCAGCTTTGGGGCCGCGACCTTGTACCAAGAGACCCAGTACTTC. The rearrangement joins TRBV5-1 to TRBJ2-5, with D possibly being TRBD1 (5 bases). Germline assignment: CDR1 SGHRS and CDR2 YFSETQ. The CDR3 totals 17 residues. V was pared by 2 bases and J by 0 bases, with 17 bases between.

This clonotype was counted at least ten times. CDR3 DNA sequence: TGTGCCAGCAGTTTAAGAAAGGGGGTCTCATTGGAGCAGTACTTC. Translated: CASSLRKGVSLEQYF. The rearrangement joins TRBV12-3 or TRBV12-4 to TRBJ2-7; possible D gene TRBD1, 6 bases. The CDR3 sequence is 15 residues long. The V and J ends lost 2 bases and 7 bases respectively, with 18 bases between them.

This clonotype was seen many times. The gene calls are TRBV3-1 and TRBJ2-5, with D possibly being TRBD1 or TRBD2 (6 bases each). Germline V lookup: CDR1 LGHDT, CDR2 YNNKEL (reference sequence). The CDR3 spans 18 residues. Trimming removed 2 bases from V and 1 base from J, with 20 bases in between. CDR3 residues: CASSQTWGTGRLQETQYF. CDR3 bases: TGTGCCAGCAGCCAAACATGGGGAACAGGGAGGCTCCAAGAGACCCAGTACTTC.

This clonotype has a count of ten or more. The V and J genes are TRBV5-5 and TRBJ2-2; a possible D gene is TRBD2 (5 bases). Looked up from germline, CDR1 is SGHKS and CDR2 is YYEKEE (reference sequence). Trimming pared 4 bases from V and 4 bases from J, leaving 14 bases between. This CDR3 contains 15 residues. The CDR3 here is CASSPPGLITGELFF. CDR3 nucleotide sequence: TGTGCCAGCAGCCCTCCCGGACTGATCACCGGGGAGCTGTTTTTT.

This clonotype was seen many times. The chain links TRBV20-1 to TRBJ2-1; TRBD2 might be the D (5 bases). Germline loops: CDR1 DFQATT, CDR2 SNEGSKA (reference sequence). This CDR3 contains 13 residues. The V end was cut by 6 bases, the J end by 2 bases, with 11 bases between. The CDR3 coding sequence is TGCAGTGCACGAAGCGGTACCTACAATGAGCAGTTCTTC. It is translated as CSARSGTYNEQFF.